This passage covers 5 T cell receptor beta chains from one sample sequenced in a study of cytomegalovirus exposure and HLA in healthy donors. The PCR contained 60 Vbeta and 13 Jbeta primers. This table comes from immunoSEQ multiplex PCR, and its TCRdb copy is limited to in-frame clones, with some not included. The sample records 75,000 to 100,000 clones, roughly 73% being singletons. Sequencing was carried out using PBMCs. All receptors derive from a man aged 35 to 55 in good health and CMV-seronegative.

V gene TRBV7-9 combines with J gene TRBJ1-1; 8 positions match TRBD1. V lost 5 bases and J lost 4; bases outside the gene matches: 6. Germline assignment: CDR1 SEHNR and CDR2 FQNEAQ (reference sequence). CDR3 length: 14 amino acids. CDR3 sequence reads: CASSAQGAGTEAFF. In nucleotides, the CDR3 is TGTGCCAGCAGCGCTCAGGGGGCGGGCACTGAAGCTTTCTTT.

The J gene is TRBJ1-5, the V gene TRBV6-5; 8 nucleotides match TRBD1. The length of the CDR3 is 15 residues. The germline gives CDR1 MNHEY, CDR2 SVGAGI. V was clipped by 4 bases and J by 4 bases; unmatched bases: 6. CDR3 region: CASSSGQVTNQPQHF. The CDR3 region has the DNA TGTGCCAGCAGTTCGGGACAGGTTACAAATCAGCCCCAGCATTTT.

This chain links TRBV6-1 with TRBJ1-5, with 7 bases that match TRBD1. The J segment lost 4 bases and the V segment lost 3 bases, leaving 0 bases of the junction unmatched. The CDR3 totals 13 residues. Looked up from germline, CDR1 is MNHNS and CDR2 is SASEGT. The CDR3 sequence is CASSEGQNQPQHF. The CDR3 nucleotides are TGTGCCAGCAGTGAGGGACAGAATCAGCCCCAGCATTTT.

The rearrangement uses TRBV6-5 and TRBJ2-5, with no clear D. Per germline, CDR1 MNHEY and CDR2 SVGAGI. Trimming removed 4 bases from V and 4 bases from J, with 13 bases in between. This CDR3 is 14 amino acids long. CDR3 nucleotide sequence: TGTGCCAGCAGTTCTTATTTGTTGAGAGAGACCCAGTACTTC. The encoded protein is CASSSYLLRETQYF.

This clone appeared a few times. CDR3 nucleotide sequence: TGCGCCAGCAGCTTAAGAGGGTCCACTGAAGCTTTCTTT. This sequence encodes CASSLRGSTEAFF. J is TRBJ1-1 and V is TRBV5-1; D unclear. CDR1 and CDR2 (germline): SGHRS, YFSETQ. This CDR3 has 13 residues. V was clipped by 2 bases and J by 4 bases, with 9 bases between them.